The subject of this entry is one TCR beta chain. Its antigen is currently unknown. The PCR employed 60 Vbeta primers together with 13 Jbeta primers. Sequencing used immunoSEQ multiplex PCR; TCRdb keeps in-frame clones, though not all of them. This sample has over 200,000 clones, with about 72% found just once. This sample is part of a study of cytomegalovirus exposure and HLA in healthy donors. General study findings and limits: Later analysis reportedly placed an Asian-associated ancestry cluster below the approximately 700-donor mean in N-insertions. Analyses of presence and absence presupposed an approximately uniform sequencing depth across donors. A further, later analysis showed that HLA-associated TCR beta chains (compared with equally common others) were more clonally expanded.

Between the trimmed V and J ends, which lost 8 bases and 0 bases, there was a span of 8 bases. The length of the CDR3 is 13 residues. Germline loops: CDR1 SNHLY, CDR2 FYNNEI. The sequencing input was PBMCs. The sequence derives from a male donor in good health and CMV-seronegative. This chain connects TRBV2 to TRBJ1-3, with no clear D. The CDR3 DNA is TGTGCCAGCGACGGGAACTCTGGAAACACCATATATTTT. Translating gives CASDGNSGNTIYF.